This TCR beta chain was profiled in a study of spatial heterogeneity in lung cancer. For the study at large: Sequencing of follow-up PBMC samples took place when they were available, at a median of roughly 2 years after resection. Each distinct TCR and UMI combination averaged more than ten appearances in raw reads.

Unique molecular identifiers tagged every individual TCR cDNA molecule. TCRdb fed the 5' RACE reads into MiXCR, producing one record per CDR3 protein. Found here are roughly 110,000 distinct CDR3 sequences, 9.5% to 14% of them singletons; the top ten hold 20% to 30%. The CDR3 extends over 16 amino acids. Germline trimming cut 5 bases from V and 4 bases from J; bases unmatched to any gene: 10. Time point denoted: blood at routine non-recurrence follow-up after resection. In each case, whole RNA from tumor, nontumor lung or frozen PBMC was sequenced unsorted. This clonotype was counted at least ten times.

Sequenced here: PBMCs, sampled at follow-up. V gene TRBV12-3 or TRBV12-4 combines with J gene TRBJ2-7, with 11 bases identical to TRBD1. The origin of this receptor is a female donor with early-stage non-small cell lung cancer. The CDR3 loop reads CASSPNAGQGAYEQYF. The CDR3 nucleotides are TGTGCCAGCAGTCCAAACGCCGGACAGGGGGCATACGAGCAGTACTTC.